The 17 T cell receptor beta chains below come from one sample, sequenced in a study of blood T cell repertoires in COVID-19. Profiling relied on immunoSEQ multiplex PCR, and the TCRdb table lists in-frame clones only, not all of them. The table lists 160,000 or so clones, over 75% of them singletons, with about 11% in the top ten. Sequencing was carried out using peripheral blood. The receptor source for this set is a man in his 60s with active or convalescent COVID-19.

The chain uses TRBV13 and TRBJ2-1; 9 positions match TRBD2. Germline V gene sequence: CDR1 PRHDT, CDR2 FYEKMQ (reference sequence). This CDR3 comprises 16 residues. V gave up 5 bases and J gave up 3 bases; unmatched junction bases: 8. The CDR3 sequence: CASSPYALAGYNEQFF. Here the CDR3 DNA reads TGTGCCAGCAGCCCTTATGCACTAGCGGGCTACAATGAGCAGTTCTTC. The full variable domain, with the rest looked up from reference TRBV13 and TRBJ2-1, is AAGVIQSPRHLIKEKRETATLKCYPIPRHDTVYWYQQGPGQDPQFLISFYEKMQSDKGSIPDRFSAQQFSDYHSELNMSSLELGDSALYFCASSPYALAGYNEQFFGPGTRLTVL.

This rearrangement joins TRBV3-1 (or the pseudogene TRBV3-2) to TRBJ2-7; D possibly corresponds to TRBD1 (5 bases). Trimming shortened V by 5 bases and J by 3 bases, and 11 bases separated the two germline ends. CDR1 and CDR2 (germline): LGHDT, YNNKEL (reference sequence). The CDR3 is 13 residues long. The CDR3 sequence: CASSFDRDYEQYF. As DNA, the CDR3 is TGTGCCAGCAGCTTCGACAGAGACTACGAGCAGTACTTC.

A single count supports this clone. V usage is TRBV7-9 and J usage is TRBJ1-2; 8 bases line up with TRBD1. The CDR3 has 17 amino acids. J lost 4 bases, V lost 5 bases, and 15 bases had no gene match. Per germline, CDR1 SEHNR and CDR2 FQNEAQ (reference sequence). The CDR3 protein is CASSQAGGQVAGYGYTF. In DNA form, the CDR3 reads TGTGCCAGCAGCCAGGCAGGGGGACAGGTGGCAGGCTATGGCTACACCTTC.

This clone has a handful of counts. The V and J genes are TRBV7-6 and TRBJ1-3; D is unresolved. This CDR3 is built from 18 residues. Germline V gene data show CDR1 as SGHVS and CDR2 as FNYEAQ. Trimming stripped 1 base from V and 0 bases from J, with 16 bases between. The CDR3 region is CASSLDPPQAASGNTIYF. Written as DNA, the CDR3 is TGTGCCAGCAGCTTAGACCCCCCTCAGGCCGCCTCTGGAAACACCATATATTTT.

CDR3 sequence reads: CASSPQTGGNTEAFF. The DNA of the CDR3 is TGTGCCAGTAGTCCACAGACAGGGGGGAACACTGAAGCTTTCTTT. The chain is built from TRBV19 and TRBJ1-1; TRBD1 agrees at 9 bases. CDR1 and CDR2 (germline): LNHDA, SQIVND (reference sequence). The CDR3 has 15 residues. The trim removed 5 bases at V and 1 base at J, leaving 5 bases unmatched. Variable domain in full (rest from reference TRBV19 and TRBJ1-1): DGGITQSPKYLFRKEGQNVTLSCEQNLNHDAMYWYRQDPGQGLRLIYYSQIVNDFQKGDIAEGYSVSREKKESFPLTVTSAQKNPTAFYLCASSPQTGGNTEAFFGQGTRLTVV.

V is TRBV10-3 and J is TRBJ1-1, with TRBD1 matching 12 bases. Germline CDR1 and CDR2: ENHRY and SYGVKD. V gave up 5 bases and J gave up 8 bases; unmatched junction bases: 6. This CDR3 contains 14 residues. Here the CDR3 reads CAISSGQGALEAFF. DNA of the CDR3: TGTGCCATCAGTTCGGGACAGGGGGCGTTGGAAGCTTTCTTT.

V is TRBV5-4 and J is TRBJ1-1, with 7 positions matching TRBD1. J was trimmed by 5 bases and V by 4 bases; bases with no gene match: 11. The germline V gene encodes CDR1 SGHNT and CDR2 YYREEE (reference sequence). The length of the CDR3 is 15 residues. The CDR3 bases are TGTGCCAGCAGCCCCCCCAACAGGGGAGCGACTGAAGCTTTCTTT. Translation: CASSPPNRGATEAFF.

This clone was observed a single time. Germline and junction disagree at one end, which may indicate a read error. Other DNA sequences in this specimen translate into the identical CDR3. The chain is built from TRBV11-2 and TRBJ2-7; the D is unclear. Germline CDR1 SGHAT, CDR2 FQNNGV. There are 16 residues in the CDR3. The CDR3 nucleotides read TGTGCCAGTAGCTTAGATCGATACGGGTACTCCTACGAGCAGTACTTC. Translation gives CASSLDRYGYSYEQYF.

V and J are TRBV5-1 and TRBJ1-5, with D hard to call. The germline V gene encodes CDR1 SGHRS and CDR2 YFSETQ. V was clipped by 2 bases and J by 0 bases, with 9 bases between them. The CDR3 extends over 15 amino acids. The CDR3 DNA sequence: TGCGCCAGCAGCTTAACGCCGGGTAGCAATCAGCCCCAGCATTTT. Residues: CASSLTPGSNQPQHF.

The chain is built from TRBV6-2 or TRBV6-3 and TRBJ1-1; D possibly corresponds to TRBD1 (6 bases). CDR1 MNHEY and CDR2 SVGEGT come from the germline V gene. V was shortened by 0 bases and J by 3 bases, with 11 bases between the two germline ends. The CDR3 has 15 amino acids. CDR3 in DNA: TGTGCCAGCAGTTACTCTGGCGCAGGGGACACTGAAGCTTTCTTT. It is translated as CASSYSGAGDTEAFF.

The V call is TRBV4-1, the J call TRBJ1-2; no clear D. CDR1 is MGHRA and CDR2 is YSYEKL in the germline V gene. CDR3 length: 17 amino acids. Trimming left V 0 bases short and J 5 bases short, with 19 bases between. The chain's CDR3 is CASSQDPRSATLYGYTF. Here the CDR3 DNA reads TGCGCCAGCAGCCAAGATCCAAGGAGCGCAACACTTTATGGCTACACCTTC.

The chain recombines TRBV5-1 with TRBJ2-7; 8 positions agree with TRBD2. The ends lost 0 bases at V and 4 bases at J; junction bases unmatched: 6. The germline gives CDR1 SGHRS, CDR2 YFSETQ. The CDR3 is 15 residues long. Here the CDR3 reads CASSLVGGGTYEQYF. CDR3 bases: TGCGCCAGCAGCTTGGTGGGCGGGGGGACATACGAGCAGTACTTC.

This clone was picked up one time. The V and J genes are TRBV5-5 and TRBJ2-1; D ambiguous. Per the germline V gene, CDR1 is SGHKS and CDR2 is YYEKEE (reference sequence). V was pared by 1 base and J by 7 bases, with 6 bases between. CDR3 length: 12 residues. DNA of the CDR3: TGTGCCAGCAGCTTGACAGATAATGAGCAGTTCTTC. Its translation is CASSLTDNEQFF.

V usage is TRBV28 and J usage is TRBJ2-7; 8 bases fit TRBD1. Germline CDR1 is MDHEN and CDR2 is SYDVKM. The CDR3 has 18 residues. After removal of 6 bases from V and 2 bases from J, the junction contained 18 bases not matched to a gene. CDR3 DNA: TGTGCCAGCAGCTTTCGGGAAATCCGGACAGGGTCCCCCTACGAGCAGTACTTC. Its protein is CASSFREIRTGSPYEQYF.

In this sample, this clone turned up once. This chain links TRBV25-1 with TRBJ2-5; TRBD2 agrees at 8 bases. Per the germline V gene, CDR1 is MGHDK and CDR2 is SYGVNS. The V gene end was trimmed by 8 bases and the J gene end by 4 bases; junction bases not matched to a gene: 12. The CDR3 has 15 residues. CDR3 residues: CASGFGTRGGETQYF. As DNA, the CDR3 is TGTGCCAGCGGCTTCGGGACTAGGGGTGGAGAGACCCAGTACTTC.

The rearrangement links TRBV18 to TRBJ1-2; perhaps TRBD1 as D (6 bases). Looked up from germline, CDR1 is KGHSH and CDR2 is LQKENI. The CDR3 has 15 amino acids. The V end was cut by 2 bases, the J end by 5 bases, with 15 bases between. The DNA of the CDR3 is TGTGCCAGCTCACCAGTCTTGGCAGGGGCGTATGGCTACACCTTC. It specifies CASSPVLAGAYGYTF.

The chain has TRBV5-1 and TRBJ2-1, with TRBD1 as a possible D gene (5 bases). The germline V gene encodes CDR1 SGHRS and CDR2 YFSETQ. Trimming took off 4 bases at V and 1 base at J, with 15 bases between the two ends. This CDR3 spans 16 amino acids. CDR3 nucleotide sequence: TGCGCCAGCAGCCCCTCCGACAGTAGATCCTACAATGAGCAGTTCTTC. It translates to CASSPSDSRSYNEQFF.